This T cell receptor (beta chain) was identified during a study of control samples from healthy donors and cancer patients (dated by TCRdb to about 2020). This clone was seen just once. The antigen it binds to is not known. No much larger clone is present one base from it, and per-base qualities are unavailable. The library relied on the immunoSEQ multiplex PCR assay. TCRdb took this table from immuneACCESS and kept in-frame rearrangements with V and J called. Such tables lack part of the clones; where checked against another copy, unresolved V genes explain under half of the gap, and the rest is unexplained. In all, the sample holds 150,000 to 180,000 clones, and approximately 94% of those were seen once. In total, the top ten clones hold about 5.6% of the sample. Material for sequencing was blood. This receptor was identified in a man in his forties in good health.

The base sequence is TGCGCCAGCCAAGCGGGCCTAGCGGGCACCGGGGAGCTGTTTTTT. Its coded protein is CASQAGLAGTGELFF. The chain was built from TRBV4-1 and TRBJ2-2; 8 central nucleotides agree with TRBD2. V loses 8 bases at its end and J loses 4 bases; junction bases beyond the gene matches: 9. Its CDR3 holds 15 amino acids, cysteine through phenylalanine. Only CDR3 DNA is held: 45 bases, read in frame from base 1. CDR1 and CDR2 were assigned from the germline V gene as MGHRA and YSYEKL.